The 3 T cell receptor beta chains given below trace back to one sample, sequenced in a study of T cells in Graves' hyperthyroidism and ophthalmopathy. Researchers took RNA transcripts and amplified the TCR beta CDR3 regions from them. The HTBI primer set was used in a first-round RT-PCR of the TCR CDR3. From the multiplex PCR reads, TCRdb called clonotypes with MiXCR, one entry per CDR3 protein. The table lists about 400,000 distinct CDR3 sequences, roughly 14% of them singletons. The sequencing input was blood. The origin of the receptors is a man younger than 30 with Graves' ophthalmopathy.

In this sample, this clonotype turned up many times. The gene calls are TRBV11-2 and TRBJ2-1, with TRBD2 matching over 12 bases. The junction had 10 bases not matched to a gene; V was cut back by 8 bases and J by 8 bases. This CDR3 region has 15 residues. CDR1 is SGHAT, CDR2 FQNNGV, per germline. CDR3: CASGLTSGSFYEQFF. The CDR3 DNA sequence: TGTGCCAGCGGATTGACTAGCGGGAGCTTTTATGAGCAGTTCTTC. Complete variable domain (other parts from reference TRBV11-2 and TRBJ2-1): EAGVAQSPRYKIIEKRQSVAFWCNPISGHATLYWYQQILGQGPKLLIQFQNNGVVDDSQLPKDRFSAERLKGVDSTLKIQPAKLEDSAVYLCASGLTSGSFYEQFFGPGTRLTVL.

The V call is TRBV20-1, the J call TRBJ2-1; 13 bases are shared with TRBD2. Per the germline V gene, CDR1 is DFQATT and CDR2 is SNEGSKA (reference sequence). The CDR3 length is 15 residues. Trimming at V came to 5 bases and at J to 6 bases, leaving 7 bases not matched to a gene. The CDR3 DNA reads TGCAGTGCTGGGAGACTAGCGGGAGGATTCAATGAGCAGTTCTTC. Protein: CSAGRLAGGFNEQFF.

This clonotype showed up many times. V is TRBV11-2 and J is TRBJ2-3; unclear D gene. The germline V gene has CDR1 SGHAT and CDR2 FQNNGV. V was trimmed by 3 bases and J by 3 bases, leaving 16 bases between them. The CDR3 runs 16 residues. CDR3 nucleotides: TGTGCCAGCAGCTTTGGGTCTTTAGGAGCAACAGATACGCAGTATTTT. It codes for CASSFGSLGATDTQYF.